This entry lists 29 T cell receptor beta chains sequenced from one sample in a study of blood T cell repertoires in COVID-19. TCRdb's copy holds only in-frame clones and misses some; the assay was immunoSEQ multiplex PCR. The sample gives around 170,000 clones, about 86% of which show up once; roughly 7% is in the top ten. The sequencing sample was made of peripheral blood. The receptors here all came from a man aged 45 to 65 with active or convalescent COVID-19.

This chain uses TRBV4-3 with TRBJ2-1; the D is unclear. Germline CDR1 LGHNA, CDR2 YSLEER. The V and J ends lost 0 bases and 8 bases respectively, with 11 bases between them. The CDR3 has 14 amino acids. The chain's CDR3 is CASSQDGPNDEQFF. The CDR3 coding sequence is TGCGCCAGCAGCCAAGATGGGCCTAATGATGAGCAGTTCTTC.

The chain joins TRBV2 to TRBJ2-7; TRBD2 might be the D (7 bases). V gave up 3 bases and J gave up 6 bases, with 12 bases separating them. The CDR3 has 13 residues. The germline V gene has CDR1 SNHLY and CDR2 FYNNEI. CDR3 nucleotides: TGTGCCAGCAGTGATATTAGGGGGGGCGAGCAGTACTTC. Protein: CASSDIRGGEQYF.

The J gene is TRBJ1-1, the V gene TRBV7-5; the tabulated D call, TRBD1, remains unverified against the DNA. TRBV7-5 constitutes a pseudogene. The CDR3 loop spans 14 amino acids. The CDR3 nucleotides are TGTGCCAGAAGCTTAGAACAGGGGAGCACTGAAGCTTTCTTT. Protein: CARSLEQGSTEAFF.

The rearrangement uses TRBV18 and TRBJ1-2; TRBD1 matches 8 bases. There are 14 residues in the CDR3. V was clipped by 3 bases and J by 0 bases; unmatched bases: 0. Germline V CDR1 and CDR2: KGHSH, LQKENI. The CDR3 DNA reads as TGTGCCAGCTCACCGACAGGGGCTAACTATGGCTACACCTTC. This encodes CASSPTGANYGYTF.

The V and J genes are TRBV24-1 and TRBJ1-2; D is ambiguous. The CDR3 runs to 15 residues. The V gene lost 4 bases and the J gene lost 2 bases, with 13 bases spanning the gap. Germline V gives CDR1 KGHDR, CDR2 SFDVKD. The CDR3 loop reads CATSDGGDRNYGYTF. The CDR3 DNA reads TGTGCCACCAGTGACGGAGGAGACCGAAACTATGGCTACACCTTC.

This clone was detected only a few times. The chain uses TRBV7-2 and TRBJ2-7; TRBD2 matches at 9 bases. CDR1 and CDR2 (germline): SGHTA, FQGNSA. V was pared by 5 bases and J by 4 bases, with 6 bases of the junction left unmatched. The CDR3 consists of 14 residues. Here the CDR3 DNA reads TGTGCCAGCAGCCATGTAGCGGGGGAGTACGAGCAGTACTTC. Encoded protein: CASSHVAGEYEQYF. The full variable domain, completed using reference TRBV7-2 and TRBJ2-7, is GAGVSQSPSNKVTEKGKDVELRCDPISGHTALYWYRQSLGQGLEFLIYFQGNSAPDKSGLPSDRFSAERTGGSVSTLTIQRTQQEDSAVYLCASSHVAGEYEQYFGPGTRLTVT.

V gene TRBV23-1 combines with J gene TRBJ2-7; 8 nucleotides line up with TRBD2. TRBV23-1 falls under the ORF class, with uncertain function. V lost 0 bases and J lost 6; bases outside the gene matches: 10. The CDR3 loop spans 16 amino acids. As DNA, the CDR3 is TGCGCCAGCAGTCAATCCCATAATAGCGGGATCGGCGAGCAGTACTTC. This translates into CASSQSHNSGIGEQYF.

This chain links TRBV28 with TRBJ2-1; 8 nucleotides align to TRBD2. The CDR3 has 14 residues. V gave up 7 bases and J gave up 1 base; unmatched junction bases: 3. CDR1 is MDHEN, CDR2 SYDVKM, per germline. CDR3 coding DNA: TGTGCCAGCACCCGGGGGGGGTCCTACAATGAGCAGTTCTTC. Translation: CASTRGGSYNEQFF.

This clone has a single count. The rearrangement links TRBV12-3 or TRBV12-4 to TRBJ2-2; D gene uncertain. With 6 bases removed from V and 1 base from J, the gap between germline ends came to 6 bases. The CDR3 loop spans 13 amino acids. As DNA, the CDR3 is TGTGCCAGCAGGGCAGGGAACACCGGGGAGCTGTTTTTT. Translation gives CASRAGNTGELFF.

This sequence joins TRBV4-2 and TRBJ2-1; D is perhaps TRBD1 (6 bases). Germline V gives CDR1 LGHNA, CDR2 YNFKEQ. Trimming pared 4 bases from V and 9 bases from J, leaving 16 bases between. This CDR3 comprises 14 residues. CDR3 DNA sequence: TGTGCCAGCAGCCCGACCAACAGGGCCAGTGAGCAGTTCTTC. Its translation: CASSPTNRASEQFF.

The rearrangement joins TRBV5-8 to TRBJ2-1, with 11 bases matching TRBD2. The V segment lost 5 bases and the J segment 1 base; nucleotides outside the gene matches: 8. From germline, CDR1 is SGHTS and CDR2 YDEGEE. CDR3 size: 17 residues. This CDR3 reads CASSLRLAGISYNEQFF. The CDR3 DNA sequence: TGTGCCAGCAGTCTTCGACTAGCGGGGATATCCTACAATGAGCAGTTCTTC.

The CDR3 here is CASSIVGAFTDTQYF. CDR3 coding DNA: TGTGCCAGTAGTATAGTGGGGGCGTTCACAGATACGCAGTATTTT. J is TRBJ2-3 and V is TRBV19, with D perhaps TRBD1 (6 bases). Germline V gene sequence: CDR1 LNHDA, CDR2 SQIVND (reference sequence). This CDR3 has 15 residues. V was cut by 1 base and J by 2 bases, with 10 bases left in between.

The rearrangement links TRBV10-3 to TRBJ2-5, with 7 bases identical to TRBD1. Losses at the gene ends were 2 bases for V and 1 base for J; bases not matched to a gene: 4. The CDR3 loop spans 15 amino acids. Looked up from germline, CDR1 is ENHRY and CDR2 is SYGVKD. The CDR3 loop is CAISERQGSQETQYF. CDR3 bases: TGTGCCATCAGTGAGAGACAGGGATCCCAAGAGACCCAGTACTTC.

This clone occurred once. This sequence joins TRBV6-4 and TRBJ2-1, with 10 bases lining up with TRBD2. This CDR3 has 15 amino acids. J gave up 6 bases and V 8 bases, and 10 bases lay outside the gene matches. CDR1 and CDR2 (germline): MRHNA, SNTAGT. The CDR3 is CASSRGLAAVNEQFF. Here the CDR3 DNA reads TGTGCCAGCTCTCGAGGACTAGCGGCTGTCAATGAGCAGTTCTTC.

The chain joins TRBV2 to TRBJ2-7; 8 nucleotides align to TRBD2. Germline V lookup: CDR1 SNHLY, CDR2 FYNNEI. V was clipped by 2 bases and J by 1 base; unmatched bases: 1. There are 14 residues in the CDR3. The CDR3 sequence: CASSESGGSYEQYF. The DNA for the CDR3 is TGTGCCAGCAGTGAAAGCGGGGGTTCCTACGAGCAGTACTTC.

The chain combines TRBV19 with TRBJ1-2; D uncertain. Germline CDR1 is LNHDA and CDR2 is SQIVND (reference sequence). CDR3 size: 12 residues. Deletions cut 8 bases from V and 7 bases from J, with 14 bases between. The CDR3 nucleotides read TGTGCCAGTGCTGGGCGGGCGGCTGGCTACACCTTC. It translates to CASAGRAAGYTF.

This clone occurred once. The chain joins TRBV9 to TRBJ2-1, with 7 bases matching TRBD2. The CDR3 length is 15 residues. Germline CDR1 SGDLS, CDR2 YYNGEE. V shed 4 bases, J shed 1 base, and the junction held 5 bases outside the gene matches. The CDR3 coding sequence is TGTGCCAGCAGCTTGCGACTAGCTTCCTACAATGAGCAGTTCTTC. It is translated as CASSLRLASYNEQFF.

The chain is built from TRBV7-5 and TRBJ2-7; the DNA was not compared with TRBD2, the D call given in the table. TRBV7-5 is assigned pseudogene status. The CDR3 has 12 residues. The CDR3 region is CARSLTSVKQYF. The CDR3 DNA is TGTGCCAGAAGCCTGACTAGCGTCAAGCAGTACTTC.

This chain uses TRBV4-3 with TRBJ1-3; D gene ambiguous. This CDR3 comprises 15 residues. Looked up from germline, CDR1 is LGHNA and CDR2 is YSLEER. V dropped 0 bases and J dropped 0 bases, with 6 bases sitting between them. CDR3 coding DNA: TGCGCCAGCAGCCAAGATGGCAGCTCTGGAAACACCATATATTTT. This translates into CASSQDGSSGNTIYF.

This chain links TRBV5-1 with TRBJ1-1, with D possibly being TRBD1 (5 bases). This CDR3 is built from 15 residues. Trimming stripped 0 bases from V and 4 bases from J, with 13 bases between. CDR1 is SGHRS, CDR2 YFSETQ, per germline. The CDR3 loop reads CASSLEGASITEAFF. In DNA, the CDR3 is TGCGCCAGCAGCTTGGAAGGGGCTTCGATCACTGAAGCTTTCTTT.

The rearrangement uses TRBV29-1 and TRBJ2-1; TRBD1 matches at 8 bases. The ends lost 0 bases at V and 4 bases at J; junction bases unmatched: 2. The CDR3 extends over 14 amino acids. The germline V gene has CDR1 SQVTM and CDR2 ANQGSEA. CDR3 protein: CSVEDQGAYNEQFF. DNA for the CDR3: TGCAGCGTTGAAGACCAGGGGGCTTACAATGAGCAGTTCTTC.

The chain combines TRBV19 with TRBJ2-7; 8 bases align to TRBD1. V shed 2 bases, J shed 2 bases, and the junction held 8 bases outside the gene matches. The CDR3 totals 16 residues. CDR1 and CDR2 from the germline V gene are LNHDA and SQIVND (reference sequence). The CDR3: CASSILTGTGTYEQYF. In DNA, the CDR3 is TGTGCCAGTAGTATACTTACCGGGACAGGAACCTACGAGCAGTACTTC.

This chain joins TRBV29-1 and TRBJ1-4, with D unresolved. Germline CDR1 SQVTM, CDR2 ANQGSEA. With 5 bases removed from V and 6 bases from J, the gap between germline ends came to 7 bases. The length of the CDR3 is 11 residues. CDR3 bases: TGCAGCGTTTGGGCCGATGAAAAACTGTTTTTT. The encoded protein is CSVWADEKLFF.

The chain joins TRBV28 to TRBJ2-2; TRBD2 matches at 8 bases. Germline CDR1 reads MDHEN; CDR2 reads SYDVKM. There are 17 residues in the CDR3. V shed 4 bases and J 2 bases; nucleotides not matched to a gene: 9. As DNA, the CDR3 is TGTGCCAGCAGTTCGCATAGCGGGGTCACCAACACCGGGGAGCTGTTTTTT. Protein: CASSSHSGVTNTGELFF.

The CDR3: CSAKGRNEQFF. For the CDR3, the DNA is TGCAGTGCTAAGGGGAGGAATGAGCAGTTCTTC. This chain joins TRBV20-1 and TRBJ2-1; possibly TRBD2 for D (6 bases). In germline, CDR1 is DFQATT, CDR2 SNEGSKA (reference sequence). This CDR3 is built from 11 residues. With 4 bases removed from V and 7 bases from J, the gap between germline ends came to 8 bases.

The chain is built from TRBV19 and TRBJ2-2; D gene uncertain. CDR1 is LNHDA, CDR2 SQIVND, per germline (reference sequence). V lost 7 bases and J 4 bases, leaving 10 bases between the germline ends. The CDR3 runs 13 residues. CDR3 residues: CASTPRSTGELFF. In nucleotides, the CDR3 is TGTGCCAGTACCCCAAGGAGCACCGGGGAGCTGTTTTTT.

This clone has only one observation. This chain joins TRBV4-2 and TRBJ1-4; D unclear. Germline loops: CDR1 LGHNA, CDR2 YNFKEQ. The CDR3 extends over 18 amino acids. V was clipped by 1 base and J by 8 bases, with 23 bases between them. The CDR3 DNA reads as TGTGCCAGCAGCCAAGCTTCAGACATCGGAGGGTTCGGGGAAAAACTGTTTTTT. Its protein product is CASSQASDIGGFGEKLFF.

This clone was seen only once. This chain connects TRBV27 to TRBJ1-1, with no clear D. V was clipped by 1 base and J by 1 base, with 7 bases between them. The V gene's germline CDR1 is MNHEY and CDR2 SMNVEV (reference sequence). This CDR3 region has 14 residues. The CDR3 loop is CASSLYTSNTEAFF. For the CDR3, the DNA is TGTGCCAGCAGTTTATATACATCGAACACTGAAGCTTTCTTT.

This clone has more than one count but fewer than ten. The chain recombines TRBV19 with TRBJ1-1; TRBD1 matches 9 bases. This CDR3 has 15 amino acids. With 1 base clipped from V and 5 bases from J, the junction kept 5 bases outside the gene matches. Looked up from germline, CDR1 is LNHDA and CDR2 is SQIVND (reference sequence). The CDR3 region is CASSIGDRVGTEAFF. DNA for the CDR3: TGTGCCAGTAGTATAGGGGACAGGGTAGGGACTGAAGCTTTCTTT.